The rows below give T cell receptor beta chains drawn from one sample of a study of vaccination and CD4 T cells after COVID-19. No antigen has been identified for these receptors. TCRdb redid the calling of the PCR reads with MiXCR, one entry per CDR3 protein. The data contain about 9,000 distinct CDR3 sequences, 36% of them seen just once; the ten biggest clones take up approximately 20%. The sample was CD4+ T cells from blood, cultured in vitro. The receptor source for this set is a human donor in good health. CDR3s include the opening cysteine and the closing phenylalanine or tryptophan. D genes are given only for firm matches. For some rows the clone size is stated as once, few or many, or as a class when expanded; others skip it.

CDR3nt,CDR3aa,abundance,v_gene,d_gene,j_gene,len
TGTGCCAGCAAACTCGGAATGTCCGCGGTAGTAGGTTATATCTTT,CASKLGMSAVVGYIF,.,TRBV6-1,.,TRBJ1-1,15
TGTGCCGCGAGGGCCAGCTTTCAAACAAGCAACACCATATATTTT,CAARASFQTSNTIYF,once,TRBV6-1,.,TRBJ1-3,15
TGTGCCAGCAGTCCAATCTTCAGGGTTGTCAGCTACGAGCAGTACTTC,CASSPIFRVVSYEQYF,.,TRBV27,.,TRBJ2-7,16
TGTGCCAGCAGGTGGGCTCGGGACACCGGGGAGCTGTTTTTT,CASRWARDTGELFF,few,TRBV6-1,.,TRBJ2-2,14
TGTGCCACGCTAGGGACCAACTATGGCTACACCTTC,CATLGTNYGYTF,medium-sized,TRBV10-3,.,TRBJ1-2,12
TGTGCCAGCAGGGGAGCGGGATTACCCTACGAGCAGTACTTC,CASRGAGLPYEQYF,.,TRBV27,TRBD2,TRBJ2-7,14
TGTGCCAGCAGTTACTCCACAGGGAACTACGAGCAGTACTTC,CASSYSTGNYEQYF,.,TRBV6-5,.,TRBJ2-7,14
TGTGCCAGCAGTTTTGTAACAGCCTTCCATCCCCAGCATTTT,CASSFVTAFHPQHF,.,TRBV28,.,TRBJ1-5,14
TGTGCCAGCATCGGGGCCGCCCGGAGCGAGCAGTACTTC,CASIGAARSEQYF,few,TRBV6-1,.,TRBJ2-7,13
TGCAGTGCTAGACTCAGTAAGAACAACTATGGCTACACCTTC,CSARLSKNNYGYTF,medium-sized,TRBV20-1,.,TRBJ1-2,14
TGCAGTGCCACACACCTACGAGAAACTGAAGCTTTCTTT,CSATHLRETEAFF,few,TRBV20-1,.,TRBJ1-1,13
TGCGCCAGCAGCCAAGATCAGGGAGCGGGTCAGCCCCAGCATTTT,CASSQDQGAGQPQHF,.,TRBV4-3,.,TRBJ1-5,15
TGTGCCAGCAGCCTATCTTCCTCCCAAGCTTTCTTT,CASSLSSSQAFF,few,TRBV7-9,.,TRBJ1-1,12
TGTGCCAGCAGCCCCGGGGACTTCTTAGTGGACTTC,CASSPGDFLVDF,few,TRBV7-9,.,TRBJ2-7,12
TGTGCCACCAGTGATTTGCTAGGAGGCCCAGATACGCAGTATTTT,CATSDLLGGPDTQYF,once,TRBV24-1,.,TRBJ2-3,15
TGTGCCAGCAGTTACTCGTTTAGTCCCCTAGCCAAAAACATTCAGTACTTC,CASSYSFSPLAKNIQYF,.,TRBV6-5,.,TRBJ2-4,17
TGTGCCAGCAGGGACAGTGGGGCCAACGTCCTGACTTTC,CASRDSGANVLTF,few,TRBV2,.,TRBJ2-6,13
TGTGCCAGCAGCGCTAGCACAGATACGCAGTATTTT,CASSASTDTQYF,.,TRBV7-9,.,TRBJ2-3,12
TGTGCCACCGACACGGAGCGGGAGGTCCTCACAGCCAAAAACATTCAGTACTTC,CATDTEREVLTAKNIQYF,few,TRBV24-1,TRBD2,TRBJ2-4,18
TGCAGTGCCCAATGGGGAACAGATACGCAGTATTTT,CSAQWGTDTQYF,.,TRBV20-1,.,TRBJ2-3,12
TGTGCCAGCAGTGAATCGGGCAATCAGCCCCAGCATTTT,CASSESGNQPQHF,few,TRBV25-1,.,TRBJ1-5,13
TGTGCCAGCAGCTTAGTACGCAGCCTAAGCCTTAAAGATACGCAGTATTTT,CASSLVRSLSLKDTQYF,.,TRBV7-9,.,TRBJ2-3,17
TGCAGTGCTAGAGATCAAACAGGGGATATGGTAAGCAATCAGCCCCAGCATTTT,CSARDQTGDMVSNQPQHF,.,TRBV20-1,TRBD1,TRBJ1-5,18
TGTGCCACTGGTCCCTTGGGGGAGGGGAACACTGAAGCTTTCTTT,CATGPLGEGNTEAFF,large,TRBV6-1,.,TRBJ1-1,15
TGTGCCAGCAGAAAAACAGCGAACTACGAGCAGTACTTC,CASRKTANYEQYF,.,TRBV6-1,.,TRBJ2-7,13
TGCAGCGTTGAATCCGACGGGTTCGCCGAGCAGTACTTC,CSVESDGFAEQYF,.,TRBV29-1,.,TRBJ2-7,13
TGTGCCAGCAGCTCGGGACAGGGGACCTATGGCTACACCTTC,CASSSGQGTYGYTF,.,TRBV7-2,TRBD1,TRBJ1-2,14
TGTGCCAGCAGCTTAGCCCTCAGGGTGTCGGGTGGCTACACCTTC,CASSLALRVSGGYTF,.,TRBV7-2,.,TRBJ1-2,15
TGTGCCAGCAGTTTGGGAGTATCTGGGGCCAACGTCCTGACTTTC,CASSLGVSGANVLTF,.,TRBV27,.,TRBJ2-6,15
TGCAGTGCTAAGCCGGGACAGGGGCCCCCTAACTATGGCTACACCTTC,CSAKPGQGPPNYGYTF,few,TRBV20-1,TRBD1,TRBJ1-2,16
TGTGCCAGCAGCCTGACCCCGCCTCCATACACAGATACGCAGTATTTT,CASSLTPPPYTDTQYF,.,TRBV11-3,.,TRBJ2-3,16
TGCAGCGTTGCGAGGGGGCTGGCTAATGAAAAACTGTTTTTT,CSVARGLANEKLFF,.,TRBV29-1,TRBD1,TRBJ1-4,14
TGTGCCAGCAGCTTAGCGGGGACTAGGTCCCCAGATACGCAGTATTTT,CASSLAGTRSPDTQYF,few,TRBV11-1,TRBD2,TRBJ2-3,16
TGTGCCAGCAGTATTTCAGGGGTCAATTCACCCCTCCACTTT,CASSISGVNSPLHF,.,TRBV28,.,TRBJ1-6,14
TGTGCCAGCAGCTTGACTAGCGGAGAGGAGACCCAGTACTTC,CASSLTSGEETQYF,.,TRBV5-4,TRBD2,TRBJ2-5,14
TGCAGTGCTAGAGATTCTTGGACTGGGTACGGAAACACCATATATTTT,CSARDSWTGYGNTIYF,few,TRBV20-1,.,TRBJ1-3,16
TGTGCCAGTAGTCTGCACTACAAAAACATTCAGTACTTC,CASSLHYKNIQYF,.,TRBV19,.,TRBJ2-4,13